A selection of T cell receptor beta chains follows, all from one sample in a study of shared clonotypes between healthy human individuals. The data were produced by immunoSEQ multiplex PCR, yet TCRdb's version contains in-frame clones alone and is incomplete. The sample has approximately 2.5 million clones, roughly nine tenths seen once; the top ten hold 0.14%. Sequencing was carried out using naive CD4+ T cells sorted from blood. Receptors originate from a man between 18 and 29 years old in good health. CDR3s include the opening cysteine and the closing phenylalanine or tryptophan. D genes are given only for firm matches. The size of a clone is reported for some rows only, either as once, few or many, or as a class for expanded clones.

CDR3: CASSLVAGDPEEQFF
DNA: TGTGCCAGCAGCTTAGTTGCGGGAGACCCCGAGGAGCAGTTCTTC
V: TRBV11-2
size: NA
D: TRBD2
J: TRBJ2-1

CDR3: CASSRPGLGYNEQFF
DNA: TGTGCCAGTAGCAGACCGGGACTGGGTTACAATGAGCAGTTCTTC
V: TRBV19
size: NA
D: NA
J: TRBJ2-1

CDR3: CASSVGTGQETQYF
DNA: TGCGCCAGCAGCGTTGGGACAGGCCAAGAGACCCAGTACTTC
V: TRBV5-1
size: NA
D: TRBD1
J: TRBJ2-5

CDR3: CASRRRNRDREADTQYF
DNA: TGTGCCAGTAGGCGAAGGAACCGGGACAGGGAGGCAGATACGCAGTATTTT
V: TRBV19
size: NA
D: TRBD1
J: TRBJ2-3

CDR3: CAISESRGSTDTQYF
DNA: TGTGCCATCAGTGAGTCGCGGGGGAGCACAGATACGCAGTATTTT
V: TRBV10-3
size: once
D: TRBD2
J: TRBJ2-3

CDR3: CASSLGAGPPLHF
DNA: TGTGCCAGCAGCTTAGGGGCGGGACCACCCCTCCACTTT
V: TRBV7-3
size: NA
D: NA
J: TRBJ1-6

CDR3: CASSLKAPRDNQPQHF
DNA: TGTGCCAGCTCACTTAAGGCCCCCAGGGACAATCAGCCCCAGCATTTT
V: TRBV18
size: NA
D: NA
J: TRBJ1-5

CDR3: CASSDRDRGVEKLFF
DNA: TGCGCCAGCAGCGACCGGGACAGGGGAGTGGAAAAACTGTTTTTT
V: TRBV5-1
size: NA
D: TRBD1
J: TRBJ1-4

CDR3: CASSAPGNGARYEQYF
DNA: TGTGCCAGCAGTGCCCCAGGAAACGGGGCTAGGTACGAGCAGTACTTC
V: TRBV28
size: NA
D: NA
J: TRBJ2-7

CDR3: CASSIPLAGGPAEQFF
DNA: TGTGCCAGTAGTATCCCACTAGCGGGAGGGCCGGCTGAGCAGTTCTTC
V: TRBV19
size: NA
D: TRBD2
J: TRBJ2-1

CDR3: CASSSGTTARSEQFF
DNA: TGCGCCAGCAGCTCGGGGACTACCGCACGGTCCGAGCAGTTCTTC
V: TRBV5-1
size: NA
D: TRBD2
J: TRBJ2-1

CDR3: CASSSDRGIYGYTF
DNA: TGCGCCAGCAGCTCGGACAGGGGGATCTATGGCTACACCTTC
V: TRBV5-1
size: NA
D: TRBD1
J: TRBJ1-2

CDR3: CAISEASGSVGELFF
DNA: TGTGCCATCAGTGAGGCTAGCGGGAGCGTGGGGGAGCTGTTTTTT
V: TRBV10-3
size: few
D: TRBD2
J: TRBJ2-2

CDR3: CASSDGGWTKPYNEQFF
DNA: TGTGCCAGCAGTGATGGGGGATGGACCAAGCCCTACAATGAGCAGTTCTTC
V: TRBV6-1
size: NA
D: NA
J: TRBJ2-1

CDR3: CASSLRGGTSGSSGELFF
DNA: TGTGCCAGCAGCTTAAGAGGGGGGACTAGCGGGAGCAGCGGGGAGCTGTTTTTT
V: TRBV7-2
size: once
D: TRBD2
J: TRBJ2-2

CDR3: CASSYDLAGEFF
DNA: TGTGCCAGCAGTTATGACTTAGCAGGGGAGTTCTTC
V: TRBV6-6
size: once
D: NA
J: TRBJ2-1